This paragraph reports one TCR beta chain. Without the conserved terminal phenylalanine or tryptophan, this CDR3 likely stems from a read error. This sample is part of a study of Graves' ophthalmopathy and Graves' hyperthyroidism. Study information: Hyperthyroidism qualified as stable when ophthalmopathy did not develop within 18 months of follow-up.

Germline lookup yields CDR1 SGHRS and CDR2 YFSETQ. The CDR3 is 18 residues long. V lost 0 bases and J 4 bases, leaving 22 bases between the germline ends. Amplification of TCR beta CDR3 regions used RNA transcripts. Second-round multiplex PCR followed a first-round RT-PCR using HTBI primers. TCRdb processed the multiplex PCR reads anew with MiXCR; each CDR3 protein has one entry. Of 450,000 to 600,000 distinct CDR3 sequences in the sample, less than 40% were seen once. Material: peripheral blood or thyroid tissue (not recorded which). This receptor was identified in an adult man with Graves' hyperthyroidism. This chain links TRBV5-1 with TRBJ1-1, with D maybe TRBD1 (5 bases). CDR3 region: CASSLAGQGRSRGTEAFV. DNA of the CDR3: TGCGCCAGCAGCTTGGCCGGGCAGGGTCGGTCTCGCGGCACTGAAGCTTTCGTT.